The 8 T cell receptor beta chains presented below share a single source sample, sequenced in a study of T cell clones after liver transplantation (dated by TCRdb to about 2019). The time point label here, explained by the study, means: pre-transplant. Library preparation employed the immunoSEQ multiplex PCR assay. Drawn from immuneACCESS, this table holds only the in-frame rearrangements with V and J called that TCRdb kept. Clones are partly lost; checked studies trace under half to an unresolved V gene and leave the rest unexplained. This sample lists nearly 55,000 clones; approximately 84% were detected once. The biggest ten clones account for roughly 8.1% of the sample. Sample: CD4+ T cells from blood, taken before liver transplant. These receptors originate from a human donor who received a liver transplant.

The chain joins TRBV11-2 to TRBJ2-7, with D unclear. CDR1 SGHAT and CDR2 FQNNGV come from the germline V gene. V was shortened by 1 base and J by 0 bases, with 10 bases between the two germline ends. This CDR3 region has 15 residues. This CDR3 is CASSLAPGSSYEQYF. The CDR3 nucleotides read TGTGCCAGCAGCTTAGCTCCGGGCAGCTCCTACGAGCAGTACTTC.

The V call is TRBV19, the J call TRBJ1-2; D is possibly TRBD1 (6 bases). Germline V CDR1 and CDR2: LNHDA, SQIVND (reference sequence). The CDR3 is made up of 13 amino acids. The V gene lost 6 bases and the J gene lost 2 bases, with 10 bases spanning the gap. In nucleotides, the CDR3 is TGTGCCAGTAGCGACAGGTCAAACTATGGCTACACCTTC. It is translated as CASSDRSNYGYTF.

This rearrangement joins TRBV5-1 to TRBJ2-1; 14 nucleotides match TRBD2. After removal of 4 bases from V and 6 bases from J, the junction contained 6 bases not matched to a gene. The germline V gene encodes CDR1 SGHRS and CDR2 YFSETQ. This CDR3 is built from 16 residues. CDR3 in amino acids: CASSLTSGRVVNEQFF. The CDR3 DNA is TGCGCCAGCAGCCTGACTAGCGGGAGGGTAGTCAATGAGCAGTTCTTC.

V is TRBV21-1 and J is TRBJ2-4. TRBV21-1 represents a pseudogene. There are 17 residues in the CDR3. The CDR3 region is CASSKVGKGKDKNIQYF. In DNA form, the CDR3 reads TGTGCCAGCAGCAAAGTTGGGAAGGGTAAAGACAAAAACATTCAGTACTTC.

The DNA of the CDR3 is TGCGCCAGCAGCTTGGTTGTGGACTACGAGCAGTACTTC. Amino acids: CASSLVVDYEQYF. The chain joins TRBV5-1 to TRBJ2-7; no reliable D call. Trimming removed 0 bases at V and 3 bases at J, with 7 bases between. Germline V gene sequence: CDR1 SGHRS, CDR2 YFSETQ. The CDR3 covers 13 residues.

The chain has TRBV5-1 and TRBJ2-7; either TRBD1 or TRBD2 may fit D (6 bases each). CDR3 length: 15 amino acids. Germline assignment: CDR1 SGHRS and CDR2 YFSETQ. Trimming removed 2 bases from V and 2 bases from J, with 14 bases in between. CDR3 DNA sequence: TGCGCCAGCAGCTTTGTGGGGGGCGTCCCCTACGAGCAGTACTTC. Translated, it gives CASSFVGGVPYEQYF.

This chain joins TRBV7-3 and TRBJ1-1; D perhaps matches TRBD1 (5 bases). The CDR3 spans 14 residues. Per germline, CDR1 SGHTA and CDR2 FQGTGA. V was pared by 2 bases and J by 1 base, with 8 bases between. The CDR3 nucleotides read TGTGCCAGCAGCTTACAGGGAAAGAACACTGAAGCTTTCTTT. Its translation: CASSLQGKNTEAFF.

The J gene is TRBJ1-4, the V gene TRBV4-2, with 7 positions matching TRBD1. In germline, CDR1 is LGHNA, CDR2 YNFKEQ. V gave up 4 bases and J gave up 4 bases; unmatched junction bases: 9. This CDR3 is 16 amino acids long. CDR3 residues: CASSLIRGDSNEKLFF. In DNA, the CDR3 is TGTGCCAGCAGCCTTATCCGGGGGGACAGTAATGAAAAACTGTTTTTT.